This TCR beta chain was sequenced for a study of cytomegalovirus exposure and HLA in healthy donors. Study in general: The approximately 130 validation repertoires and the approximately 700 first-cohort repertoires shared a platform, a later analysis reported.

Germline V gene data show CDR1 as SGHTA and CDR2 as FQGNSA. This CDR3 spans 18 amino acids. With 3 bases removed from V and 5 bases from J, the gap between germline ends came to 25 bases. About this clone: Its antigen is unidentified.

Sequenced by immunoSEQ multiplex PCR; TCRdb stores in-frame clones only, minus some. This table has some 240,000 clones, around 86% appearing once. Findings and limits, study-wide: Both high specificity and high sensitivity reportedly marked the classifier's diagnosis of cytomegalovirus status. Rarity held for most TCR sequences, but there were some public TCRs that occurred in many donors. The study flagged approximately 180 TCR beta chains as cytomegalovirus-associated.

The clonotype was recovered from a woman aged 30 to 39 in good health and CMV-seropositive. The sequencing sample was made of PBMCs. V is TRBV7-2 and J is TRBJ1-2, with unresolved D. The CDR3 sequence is CASSFALSAGVMGYGYTF. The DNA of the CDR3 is TGTGCCAGCAGCTTTGCCCTGTCCGCGGGAGTTATGGGTTATGGCTACACCTTC.